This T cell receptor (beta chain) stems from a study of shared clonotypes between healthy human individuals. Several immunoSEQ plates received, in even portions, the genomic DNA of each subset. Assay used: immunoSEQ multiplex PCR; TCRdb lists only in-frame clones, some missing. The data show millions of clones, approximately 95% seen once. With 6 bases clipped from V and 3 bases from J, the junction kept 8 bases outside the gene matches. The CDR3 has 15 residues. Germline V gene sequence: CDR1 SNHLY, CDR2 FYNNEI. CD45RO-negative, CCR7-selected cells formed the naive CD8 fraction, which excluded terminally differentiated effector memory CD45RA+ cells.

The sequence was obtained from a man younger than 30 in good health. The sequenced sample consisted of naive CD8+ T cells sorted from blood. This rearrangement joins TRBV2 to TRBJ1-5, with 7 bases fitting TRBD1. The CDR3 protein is CASREQDRYNQPQHF. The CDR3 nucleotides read TGTGCCAGCAGGGAACAGGACAGGTACAATCAGCCCCAGCATTTT.